This T cell receptor beta chain was obtained from a study of blood T cell repertoires in COVID-19 (dated by TCRdb to 2018 to 2021). Turning to the overall study: Samples covering the acute and convalescent phases of COVID-19 were provided by collaborators in the United States, Italy and Spain. The material from the prospective study consisted of cDNA or gDNA derived from T cells, B-cell-depleted T cells, or PBMCs. Subjects who had been exposed to COVID-19, were actively infected with it, or had recovered from it provided the deeply sampled blood TCRbeta repertoires that made up the dataset. The repertoires were released in a freely available public database intended as a resource for research on the immune response to SARS-CoV-2. Samples were obtained from the ongoing ImmuneRACE study (first 160 participants) and from 1,200 or so subjects provided by 6 global collaborators. Nearly every sample came with metadata listing a de-identified subject ID, COVID-19 status, age in years and sex. HLA class I and class II types, where available, came from metadata supplied by the sample provider rather than from assay-based typing.

In Seattle, one collaborating source enrolled patients while the infection was active and tracked those patients longitudinally over the course of disease. The collaborating institutions used their own protocols to collect whole blood in K2EDTA tubes. For TCRbeta analysis, collaborator samples were shipped as frozen whole blood, as isolated PBMCs, or as DNA extracted from either sample type. TCRbeta CDR3 regions were amplified from genomic DNA by means of the immunoSEQ Assay, a bias-controlled multiplex PCR. Concerning the study's data processing: The number of nucleated cells in each sample was estimated by amplification of reference gene primers within the assay. To quantify the absolute abundance of each unique TCRbeta CDR3 rearrangement, sequence reads were collapsed and filtered. For each sample, productive Simpson clonality was calculated as the square root of Simpson's diversity index across productive rearrangements. Drawn from immuneACCESS, this table holds only the in-frame rearrangements with V and J called that TCRdb kept. Clones are partly lost; checked studies trace under half to an unresolved V gene and leave the rest unexplained. The V and J calls and clone size are taken from that table; D and trimming were inferred from the DNA. In all, the sample holds hundreds of thousands of clones, and 89% of those were seen once. The ten largest clonotypes hold about 2.9% of the sample.

Remarks on this clone: It has no known antigen specificity. One base away there is no much larger clone; base qualities are not given.

What the research found in general, with its limitations: Clinical and demographic metadata were provided uncurated, with the amount varying by source and participant.

This receptor was obtained from a woman in her twenties or thirties with COVID-19, enrolled during active disease. The material sequenced was peripheral blood.

The CDR3 protein: CASRTGEEWTEAFF. The DNA sequence follows: TGTGCCAGCAGAACAGGGGAGGAGTGGACTGAAGCTTTCTTT. The rearrangement combines TRBV6-5 with TRBJ1-1; TRBD1 agrees with 7 junctional bases. Counted from cysteine to phenylalanine, this CDR3 has 14 amino acids. Of all the DNA, just the CDR3 is kept, 42 bases in frame from base 1. Trimming accounts for 6 bases at V and 5 bases at J, while the number of junction bases matched to no gene is 9. CDR1 and CDR2 are drawn from the germline V gene: MNHEY, SVGAGI.